Listed here is a single TCR beta chain. This table comes from immunoSEQ multiplex PCR, and its TCRdb copy is limited to in-frame clones, with some not included. The table shows about 50,000 clones, with around four fifths occurring only once. Germline CDR1 is MGHRA and CDR2 is YSYEKL. CDR3 length: 18 amino acids. Trimming took 2 bases from V and 4 from J; bases not matched to a gene: 10. The sample comes from a study of OX40 agonist ivuxolimab in advanced cancers. Sampled blood was obtained at baseline, cycle 4 day 1, and cycle 7 day 1. The starting material was CD4+ or CD8+ T cells sorted from blood, obtained in a trial of the OX40 agonist ivuxolimab. The receptor was derived from an adult with an advanced solid tumor such as melanoma, head and neck, liver or kidney cancer. The V gene is TRBV4-1, the J gene TRBJ2-5, with TRBD2 matching 13 bases. CDR3 nucleotide sequence: TGCGCCAGCAGCCAATTAACTAGCGGGAGGGGAATCAGAGAGACCCAGTACTTC. Its translation is CASSQLTSGRGIRETQYF.